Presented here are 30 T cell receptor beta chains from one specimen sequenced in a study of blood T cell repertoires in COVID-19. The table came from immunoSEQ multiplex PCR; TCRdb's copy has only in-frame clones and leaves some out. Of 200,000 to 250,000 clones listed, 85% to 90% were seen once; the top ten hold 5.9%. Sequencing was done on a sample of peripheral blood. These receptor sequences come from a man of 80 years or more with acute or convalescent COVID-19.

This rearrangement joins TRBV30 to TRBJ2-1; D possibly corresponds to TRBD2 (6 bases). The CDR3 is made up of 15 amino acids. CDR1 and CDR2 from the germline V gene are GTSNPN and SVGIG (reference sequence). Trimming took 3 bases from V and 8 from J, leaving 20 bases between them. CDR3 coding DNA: TGTGCCTGGAGCTACCTGGAAAGGAGGGAATATGAGCAGTTCTTC. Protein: CAWSYLERREYEQFF.

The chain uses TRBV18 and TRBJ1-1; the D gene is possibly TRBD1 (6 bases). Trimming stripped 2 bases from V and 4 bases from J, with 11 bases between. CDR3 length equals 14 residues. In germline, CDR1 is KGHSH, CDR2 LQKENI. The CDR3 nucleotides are TGTGCCAGCTCACCATTGGAGACAGGCACTGAAGCTTTCTTT. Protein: CASSPLETGTEAFF.

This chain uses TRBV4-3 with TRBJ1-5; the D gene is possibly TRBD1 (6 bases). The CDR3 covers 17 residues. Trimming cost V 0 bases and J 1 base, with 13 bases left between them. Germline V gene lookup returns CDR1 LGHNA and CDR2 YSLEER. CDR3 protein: CASSQEVGGRSNQPQHF. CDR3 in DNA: TGCGCCAGCAGCCAAGAGGTAGGGGGAAGGAGCAATCAGCCCCAGCATTTT.

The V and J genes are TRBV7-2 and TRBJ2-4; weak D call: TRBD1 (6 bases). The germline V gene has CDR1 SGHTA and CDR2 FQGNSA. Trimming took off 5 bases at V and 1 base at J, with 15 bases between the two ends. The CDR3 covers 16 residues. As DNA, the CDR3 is TGTGCCAGCAGCGAACAGGGAATGGGGGCCAAAAACATTCAGTACTTC. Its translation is CASSEQGMGAKNIQYF. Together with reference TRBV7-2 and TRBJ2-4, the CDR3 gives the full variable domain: GAGVSQSPSNKVTEKGKDVELRCDPISGHTALYWYRQSLGQGLEFLIYFQGNSAPDKSGLPSDRFSAERTGGSVSTLTIQRTQQEDSAVYLCASSEQGMGAKNIQYFGAGTRLSVL.

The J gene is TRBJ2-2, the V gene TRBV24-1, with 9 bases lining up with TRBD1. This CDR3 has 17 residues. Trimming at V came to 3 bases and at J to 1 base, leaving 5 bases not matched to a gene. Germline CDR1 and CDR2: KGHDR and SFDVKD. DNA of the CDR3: TGTGCCACCAGTGATAACAGGGGGCTTGGGAACACCGGGGAGCTGTTTTTT. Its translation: CATSDNRGLGNTGELFF.

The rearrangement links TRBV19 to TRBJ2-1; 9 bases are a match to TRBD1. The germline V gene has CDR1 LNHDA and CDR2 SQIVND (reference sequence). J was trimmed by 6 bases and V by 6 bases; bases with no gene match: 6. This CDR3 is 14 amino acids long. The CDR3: CASRLQGARNEQFF. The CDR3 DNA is TGTGCCAGTAGACTACAGGGGGCGCGCAATGAGCAGTTCTTC.

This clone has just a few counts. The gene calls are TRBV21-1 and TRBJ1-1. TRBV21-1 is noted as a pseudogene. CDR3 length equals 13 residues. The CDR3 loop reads CASTPRGGTEAFF. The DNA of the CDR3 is TGTGCCAGCACCCCTAGGGGGGGCACTGAAGCTTTCTTT.

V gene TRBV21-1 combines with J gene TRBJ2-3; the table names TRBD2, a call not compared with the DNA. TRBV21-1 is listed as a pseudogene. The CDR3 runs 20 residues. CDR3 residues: CASSKVPPRRSARGTDTQYF. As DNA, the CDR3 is TGTGCCAGCAGCAAAGTACCCCCCAGGAGAAGTGCGAGGGGCACAGATACGCAGTATTTT.

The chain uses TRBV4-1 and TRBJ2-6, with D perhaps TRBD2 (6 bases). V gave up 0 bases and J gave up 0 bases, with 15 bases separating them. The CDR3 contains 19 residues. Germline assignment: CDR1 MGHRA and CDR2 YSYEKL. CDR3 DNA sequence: TGCGCCAGCAGCCAAGATTTTGGGAGGTCCATCTCTGGGGCCAACGTCCTGACTTTC. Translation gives CASSQDFGRSISGANVLTF.

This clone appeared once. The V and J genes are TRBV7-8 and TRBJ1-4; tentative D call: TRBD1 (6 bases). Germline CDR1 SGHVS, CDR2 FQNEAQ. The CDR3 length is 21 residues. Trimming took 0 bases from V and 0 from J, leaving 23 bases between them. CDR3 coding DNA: TGTGCCAGCAGCTTAGCGCGGGGGGCAGGGTACGGTCCCGCAACTAATGAAAAACTGTTTTTT. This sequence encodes CASSLARGAGYGPATNEKLFF.

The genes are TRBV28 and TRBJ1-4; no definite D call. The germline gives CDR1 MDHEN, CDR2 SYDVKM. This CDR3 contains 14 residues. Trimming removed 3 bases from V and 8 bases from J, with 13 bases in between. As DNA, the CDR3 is TGTGCCAGCAGTTTTCGGCCGGGGAGAGAAAAACTGTTTTTT. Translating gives CASSFRPGREKLFF.

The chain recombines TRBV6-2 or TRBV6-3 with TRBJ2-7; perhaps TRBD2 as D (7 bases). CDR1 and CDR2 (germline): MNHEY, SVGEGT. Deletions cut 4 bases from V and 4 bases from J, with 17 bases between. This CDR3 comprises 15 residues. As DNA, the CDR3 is TGTGCCAGCAGTTCTACTGCGGGGGCTGGATACGAGCAGTACGTC. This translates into CASSSTAGAGYEQYV.

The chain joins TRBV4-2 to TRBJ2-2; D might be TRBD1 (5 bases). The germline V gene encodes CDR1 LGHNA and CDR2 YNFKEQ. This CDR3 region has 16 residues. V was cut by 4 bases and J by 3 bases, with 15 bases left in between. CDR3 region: CASSPTGSYYTGELFF. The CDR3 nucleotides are TGTGCCAGCAGCCCCACAGGATCCTACTACACCGGGGAGCTGTTTTTT.

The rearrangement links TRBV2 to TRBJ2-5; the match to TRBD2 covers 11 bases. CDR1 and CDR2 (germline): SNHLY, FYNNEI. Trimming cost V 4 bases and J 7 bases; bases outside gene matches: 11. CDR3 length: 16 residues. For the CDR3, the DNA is TGTGCCAGCAGTGGAGGGACTAGCGGACTGGGGTGGACCCAGTACTTC. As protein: CASSGGTSGLGWTQYF. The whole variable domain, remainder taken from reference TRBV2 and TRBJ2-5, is EPEVTQTPSHQVTQMGQEVILRCVPISNHLYFYWYRQILGQKVEFLVSFYNNEISEKSEIFDDQFSVERPDGSNFTLKIRSTKLEDSAMYFCASSGGTSGLGWTQYFGPGTRLLVL.

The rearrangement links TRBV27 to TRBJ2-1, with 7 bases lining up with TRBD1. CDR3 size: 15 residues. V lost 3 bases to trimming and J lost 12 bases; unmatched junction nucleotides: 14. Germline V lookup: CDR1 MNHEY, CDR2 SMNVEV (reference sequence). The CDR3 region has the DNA TGTGCCAGCAGTTTTGACGGACTGACAGGGATGGGGCAGTTCTTC. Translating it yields CASSFDGLTGMGQFF.

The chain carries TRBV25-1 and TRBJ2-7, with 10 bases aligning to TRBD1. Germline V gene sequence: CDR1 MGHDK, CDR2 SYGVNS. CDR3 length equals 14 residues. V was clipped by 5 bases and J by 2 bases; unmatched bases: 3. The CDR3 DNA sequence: TGTGCCAGCAGTCCCGGGACAGGGGCCTACGAGCAGTACTTC. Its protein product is CASSPGTGAYEQYF.

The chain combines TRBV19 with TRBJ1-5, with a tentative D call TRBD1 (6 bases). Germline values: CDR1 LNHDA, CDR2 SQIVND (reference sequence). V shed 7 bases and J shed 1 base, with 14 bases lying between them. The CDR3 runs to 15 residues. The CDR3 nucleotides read TGTGCCAGTATCCCGACAGGCTGGAGCAATCAGCCCCAGCATTTT. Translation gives CASIPTGWSNQPQHF.

Here the CDR3 DNA reads TGCGCCAGCAGCTTGGAACCGGACAGTCCTGGAAACACCATATATTTT. Encoded protein: CASSLEPDSPGNTIYF. The rearrangement joins TRBV5-1 to TRBJ1-3, with D possibly being TRBD1 (6 bases). V gave up 0 bases and J gave up 2 bases, with 12 bases separating them. This CDR3 is built from 16 residues. CDR1 and CDR2 (germline): SGHRS, YFSETQ.

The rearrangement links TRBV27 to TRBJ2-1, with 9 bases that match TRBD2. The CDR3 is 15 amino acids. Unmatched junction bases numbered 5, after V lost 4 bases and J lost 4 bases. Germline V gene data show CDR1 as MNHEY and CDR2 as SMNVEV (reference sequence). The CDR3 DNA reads TGTGCCAGCAGTTCCCCAGCGGGAGGATACAATGAGCAGTTCTTC. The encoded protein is CASSSPAGGYNEQFF.

In DNA, the CDR3 is TGCGCCAGCAGCTTGGCGGCCAGGGTGGATGGCTACACCTTC. Its translation: CASSLAARVDGYTF. V usage is TRBV5-1 and J usage is TRBJ1-2; possibly TRBD1 for D (5 bases). The CDR3 totals 14 residues. V dropped 0 bases and J dropped 6 bases, with 12 bases sitting between them. From germline, CDR1 is SGHRS and CDR2 YFSETQ. The full variable domain, completed using reference TRBV5-1 and TRBJ1-2, is KAGVTQTPRYLIKTRGQQVTLSCSPISGHRSVSWYQQTPGQGLQFLFEYFSETQRNKGNFPGRFSGRQFSNSRSEMNVSTLELGDSALYLCASSLAARVDGYTFGSGTRLTVV.

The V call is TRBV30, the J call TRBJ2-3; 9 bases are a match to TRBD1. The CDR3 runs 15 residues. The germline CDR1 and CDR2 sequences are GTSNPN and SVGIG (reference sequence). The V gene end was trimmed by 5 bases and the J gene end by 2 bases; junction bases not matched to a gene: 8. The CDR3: CAWGTGNLLTDTQYF. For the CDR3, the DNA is TGTGCCTGGGGGACAGGGAACCTACTCACAGATACGCAGTATTTT. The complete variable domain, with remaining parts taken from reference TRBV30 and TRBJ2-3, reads SQTIHQWPATLVQPVGSPLSLECTVEGTSNPNLYWYRQAAGRGLQLLFYSVGIGQISSEVPQNLSASRPQDRQFILSSKKLLLSDSGFYLCAWGTGNLLTDTQYFGPGTRLTVL.

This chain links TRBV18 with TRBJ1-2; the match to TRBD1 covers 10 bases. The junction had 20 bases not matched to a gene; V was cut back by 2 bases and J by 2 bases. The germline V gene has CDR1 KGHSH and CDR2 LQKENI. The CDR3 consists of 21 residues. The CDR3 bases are TGTGCCAGCTCACCAGAGCGTCGGGACTACGGGACAGGGGATTTCAACTATGGCTACACCTTC. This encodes CASSPERRDYGTGDFNYGYTF. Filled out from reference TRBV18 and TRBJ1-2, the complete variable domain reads NAGVMQNPRHLVRRRGQEARLRCSPMKGHSHVYWYRQLPEEGLKFMVYLQKENIIDESGMPKERFSAEFPKEGPSILRIQQVVRGDSAAYFCASSPERRDYGTGDFNYGYTFGSGTRLTVV.

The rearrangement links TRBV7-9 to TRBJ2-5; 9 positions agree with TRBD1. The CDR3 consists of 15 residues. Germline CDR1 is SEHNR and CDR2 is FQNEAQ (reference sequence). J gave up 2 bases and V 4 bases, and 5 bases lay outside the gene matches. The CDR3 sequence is CASSYGTGLQETQYF. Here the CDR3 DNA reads TGTGCCAGCAGCTACGGGACAGGGCTTCAAGAGACCCAGTACTTC.

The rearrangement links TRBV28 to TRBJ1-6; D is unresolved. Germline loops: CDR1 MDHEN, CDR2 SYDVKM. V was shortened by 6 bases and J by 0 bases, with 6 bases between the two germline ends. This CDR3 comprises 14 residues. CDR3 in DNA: TGTGCCAGCAGGGAGTACTCCTATAATTCACCCCTCCACTTT. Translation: CASREYSYNSPLHF.

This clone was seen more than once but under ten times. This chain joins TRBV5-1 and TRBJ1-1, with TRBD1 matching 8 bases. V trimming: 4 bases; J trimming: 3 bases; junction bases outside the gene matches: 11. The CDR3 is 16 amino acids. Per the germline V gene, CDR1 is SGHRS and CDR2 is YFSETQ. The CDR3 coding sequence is TGCGCCAGCAGCCTAGCCCCCGACAGGGGTGACACTGAAGCTTTCTTT. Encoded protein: CASSLAPDRGDTEAFF.

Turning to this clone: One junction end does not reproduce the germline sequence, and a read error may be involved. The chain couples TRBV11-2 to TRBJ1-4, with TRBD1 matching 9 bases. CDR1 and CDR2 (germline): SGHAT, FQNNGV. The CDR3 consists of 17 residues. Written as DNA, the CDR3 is TGTGCCAGCAGCCTAGACGGGACAGGGCTTACTAATGAAAAACTGTTTTTT. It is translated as CASSLDGTGLTNEKLFF.

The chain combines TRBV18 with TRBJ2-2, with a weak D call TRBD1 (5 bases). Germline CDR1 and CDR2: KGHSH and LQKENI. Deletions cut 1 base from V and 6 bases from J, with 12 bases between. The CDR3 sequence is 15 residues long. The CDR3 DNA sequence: TGTGCCAGCTCACCACGGACAACCACGCCCGGGGAGCTGTTTTTT. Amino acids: CASSPRTTTPGELFF. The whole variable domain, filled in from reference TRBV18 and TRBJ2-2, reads NAGVMQNPRHLVRRRGQEARLRCSPMKGHSHVYWYRQLPEEGLKFMVYLQKENIIDESGMPKERFSAEFPKEGPSILRIQQVVRGDSAAYFCASSPRTTTPGELFFGEGSRLTVL.

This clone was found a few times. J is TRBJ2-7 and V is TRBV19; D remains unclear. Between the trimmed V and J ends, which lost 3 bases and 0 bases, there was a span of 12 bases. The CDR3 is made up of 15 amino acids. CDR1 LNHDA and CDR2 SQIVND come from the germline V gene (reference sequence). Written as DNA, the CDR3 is TGTGCCAGTAGTATGGTCGCAGAACACTCCTACGAGCAGTACTTC. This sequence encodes CASSMVAEHSYEQYF. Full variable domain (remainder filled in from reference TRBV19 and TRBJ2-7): DGGITQSPKYLFRKEGQNVTLSCEQNLNHDAMYWYRQDPGQGLRLIYYSQIVNDFQKGDIAEGYSVSREKKESFPLTVTSAQKNPTAFYLCASSMVAEHSYEQYFGPGTRLTVT.

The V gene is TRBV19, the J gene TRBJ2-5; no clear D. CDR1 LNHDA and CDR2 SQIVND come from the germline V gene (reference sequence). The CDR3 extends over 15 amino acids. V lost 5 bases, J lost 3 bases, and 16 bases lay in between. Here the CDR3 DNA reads TGTGCCAGTAGTCCCCACCTTGAGGCAGAAGAGACCCAGTACTTC. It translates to CASSPHLEAEETQYF.

DNA of the CDR3: TGCGCCAGCAGCCCTGGGACATCTGGAAACACCATATATTTT. As protein: CASSPGTSGNTIYF. The rearrangement uses TRBV5-1 and TRBJ1-3; tentative D call: TRBD1 (6 bases). CDR1 and CDR2 (germline): SGHRS, YFSETQ. Trimming stripped 4 bases from V and 1 base from J, with 9 bases between. The CDR3 is made up of 14 amino acids.